The rows below give T cell receptor beta chains drawn from one sample of a study of long-term antiretroviral therapy in people with HIV. The assay was immunoSEQ multiplex PCR, and TCRdb's table has in-frame clones only and misses some. The sample includes fewer than 30,000 clones, roughly 80% seen only once; the top ten take over 8.5%. Specimen: unsorted PBMCs, collected 2.1 years after starting antiretroviral therapy. These receptors came from a man aged 25-45 years with HIV. CDR3s include the opening cysteine and the closing phenylalanine or tryptophan. Fields, in order: V gene, J gene, clone size, D gene, CDR3 protein, CDR3 DNA. The D gene is left open where the match is weak. Only part of the rows carry a size: once, few, many, or a class if the clone is expanded.

>TRBV11-2|TRBJ1-1|few|TRBD1
CASSPRGGVGNTEAFF
TGTGCCAGCAGCCCAAGAGGGGGCGTAGGGAACACTGAAGCTTTCTTT
>TRBV11-2|TRBJ1-1|once|-
CASRPDRTGAFF
TGTGCCAGCAGACCCGACAGGACGGGCGCTTTCTTT
>TRBV4-1|TRBJ2-7|few|TRBD1
CASSQDEGRGLFFYEQYF
TGCGCCAGCAGCCAAGATGAGGGCAGGGGGCTTTTTTTCTACGAGCAGTACTTC
>TRBV7-6|TRBJ2-5|-|-
CASSFGTYQETQYF
TGTGCCAGCAGCTTCGGGACATACCAGGAGACCCAGTACTTC
>TRBV7-3|TRBJ2-1|-|-
CASSQGNNEQFF
TGTGCCAGCAGCCAGGGAAACAATGAGCAGTTCTTC
>TRBV18|TRBJ2-1|-|TRBD2
CASSPLPLTSPGNEQFF
TGTGCCAGCTCACCACTACCCTTGACTAGCCCTGGGAATGAGCAGTTCTTC
>TRBV18|TRBJ1-6|-|-
CASSSRSGGNSPLHF
TGTGCCAGCTCAAGTAGGAGCGGAGGGAATTCACCCCTCCACTTT
>TRBV7-8|TRBJ2-7|-|TRBD1
CASNSRGPTYEQYF
TGTGCCAGCAACTCCAGGGGGCCGACCTACGAGCAGTACTTC
>TRBV28|TRBJ2-3|-|TRBD2
CASSLLGGLAGSDTQYF
TGTGCCAGCAGTTTATTAGGGGGACTAGCGGGTTCAGATACGCAGTATTTT
>TRBV4-2|TRBJ2-7|few|TRBD2
CASSQDPSGPYEQYF
TGTGCCAGCAGCCAAGATCCTAGCGGCCCCTACGAGCAGTACTTC
>TRBV4-1|TRBJ2-6|few|-
CASSQTRQAGANVLTF
TGCGCCAGCAGCCAAACCCGACAGGCTGGGGCCAACGTCCTGACTTTC
>TRBV5-1|TRBJ2-6|-|-
CASSKVQGFSGANVLTF
TGCGCCAGCTCTAAAGTGCAGGGATTCTCTGGGGCCAACGTCCTGACTTTC
>TRBV15|TRBJ1-2|-|TRBD1
CATSRQGDPLYGYTF
TGTGCCACCAGCAGACAGGGGGACCCTCTCTATGGCTACACCTTC
>TRBV7-9|TRBJ1-6|-|-
CASSRPGDNSPLHF
TGTGCCAGCAGCCGGCCCGGGGATAATTCACCCCTCCACTTT
>TRBV6-1|TRBJ1-2|-|TRBD1
CASSEPYRGREQGYTF
TGTGCCAGCAGTGAGCCTTACAGGGGGCGAGAGCAGGGCTACACCTTC
>TRBV15|TRBJ1-4|-|-
CATSSGTTNEKLFF
TGTGCCACCAGCTCCGGGACGACTAATGAAAAACTGTTTTTT
>TRBV6-5|TRBJ2-5|few|-
CASSYQNSLETQYF
TGTGCCAGCAGTTACCAAAACAGCCTGGAGACCCAGTACTTC
>TRBV5-1|TRBJ1-1|-|-
CASRRVPANTEAFF
TGCGCCAGCAGGCGCGTGCCGGCTAACACTGAAGCTTTCTTT
>TRBV19|TRBJ1-5|few|-
CASRGEYSNQPQHF
TGTGCCAGCCGCGGAGAATATAGCAATCAGCCCCAGCATTTT
>TRBV21-1|TRBJ1-1|-|-
CASSKAIDMANQAFF
TGTGCCAGCAGCAAAGCGATAGACATGGCGAACCAAGCTTTCTTT
>TRBV7-9|TRBJ2-7|few|TRBD1
CASSSGTGGYEQYF
TGTGCCAGCAGCTCCGGGACAGGGGGCTACGAGCAGTACTTC
>TRBV18|TRBJ1-1|-|-
CASSRRGTMNTEAFF
TGTGCCAGCTCACGAAGAGGGACAATGAACACTGAAGCTTTCTTT
>TRBV6-5|TRBJ1-2|-|-
CASSYSTVSRIYGYTF
TGTGCCAGCAGTTACTCGACTGTCAGTAGAATCTATGGCTACACCTTC
>TRBV6-6|TRBJ1-5|once|-
CASSYSTIPSNQPQHF
TGTGCCAGCAGTTACTCGACAATTCCGAGCAATCAGCCCCAGCATTTT
>TRBV27|TRBJ2-3|-|-
CASMLATASTDTQYF
TGTGCCAGCATGCTAGCAACTGCTAGCACAGATACGCAGTATTTT
>TRBV6-5|TRBJ2-7|-|TRBD1
CASSTGQGAGQYF
TGTGCCAGCAGTACCGGACAGGGGGCAGGGCAGTACTTC
>TRBV6-6|TRBJ2-3|-|TRBD1
CATDRGRMADTQYF
TGTGCCACCGACAGGGGGCGAATGGCAGATACGCAGTATTTT
>TRBV14|TRBJ2-2|once|TRBD2
CASSRTSGSETGELFF
TGTGCCAGCAGCCGAACTAGCGGGTCTGAAACCGGGGAGCTGTTTTTT
>TRBV20-1|TRBJ1-1|-|-
CSARDIAEAFF
TGCAGTGCTAGAGATATAGCTGAAGCTTTCTTT
>TRBV11-2|TRBJ2-7|-|TRBD2
CASSLGEGSYEQYF
TGTGCCAGCAGCTTAGGGGAGGGTTCCTACGAGCAGTACTTC
>TRBV11-2|TRBJ1-2|-|TRBD1
CASTPLTGNYGYTF
TGTGCCAGCACCCCCTTGACAGGGAACTATGGCTACACCTTC
>TRBV21-1|TRBJ2-7|-|-
CASSTHNPAGKRDEQYF
TGTGCCAGCAGCACCCACAACCCGGCAGGCAAACGGGACGAGCAGTACTTC
>TRBV27|TRBJ1-1|few|-
CASSPRGPNTEAFF
TGTGCCAGCAGTCCCCGCGGACCGAACACTGAAGCTTTCTTT
>TRBV18|TRBJ1-2|few|-
CASSPLETDYGYTF
TGTGCCAGCTCACCATTGGAGACAGACTATGGCTACACCTTC
>TRBV9|TRBJ2-5|-|-
CASSVGAAQETQYF
TGTGCCAGCAGCGTAGGGGCGGCTCAAGAGACCCAGTACTTC
>TRBV28|TRBJ2-7|-|-
CASSLGAGTGEQYF
TGTGCCAGCAGTTTGGGCGCAGGGACGGGCGAGCAGTACTTC
>TRBV28|TRBJ2-7|-|-
CASSLGLGIEYEQYF
TGTGCCAGCAGTTTAGGACTCGGGATCGAATACGAGCAGTACTTC
>TRBV19|TRBJ1-5|-|-
CASSRNSGGNQPQHF
TGTGCCAGTAGTAGAAACTCCGGTGGCAATCAGCCCCAGCATTTT
>TRBV6-4|TRBJ2-3|-|-
CASSEEGASTDTQYF
TGTGCCAGCAGTGAGGAGGGGGCTAGCACAGATACGCAGTATTTT
>TRBV27|TRBJ2-7|-|-
CASSSSSYEQYF
TGTGCCAGCAGTTCGAGCTCCTACGAGCAGTACTTC
>TRBV13|TRBJ2-2|-|-
CASSLGTVKNTGELFF
TGTGCCAGCAGCTTAGGGACAGTTAAGAACACCGGGGAGCTGTTTTTT
>TRBV6-6|TRBJ1-5|-|TRBD1
CASRWTGHSNQPQHF
TGTGCCAGCAGATGGACAGGGCATAGCAATCAGCCCCAGCATTTT
>TRBV7-8|TRBJ2-7|-|TRBD2
CASSLVTSGSYEQYF
TGTGCCAGCAGCTTAGTCACTAGCGGATCCTACGAGCAGTACTTC
>TRBV6-5|TRBJ1-4|-|-
CASSHRATNEKLFF
TGTGCCAGCAGTCACAGGGCTACTAATGAAAAACTGTTTTTT
>TRBV7-2|TRBJ2-7|-|TRBD2
CASSFGLAGGEQYF
TGTGCCAGCAGCTTCGGACTAGCGGGCGGCGAGCAGTACTTC
>TRBV4-1|TRBJ2-7|-|TRBD1
CASSRDREQTHYEQYF
TGCGCCAGCAGCCGAGACAGGGAGCAGACCCACTACGAGCAGTACTTC
>TRBV15|TRBJ2-4|-|TRBD2
CATSRVGASGGAKNIQYF
TGTGCCACCAGCAGAGTAGGGGCTAGCGGCGGGGCCAAAAACATTCAGTACTTC
>TRBV10-2|TRBJ2-5|once|TRBD2
CASGGGLAGKTQETQYF
TGCGCCAGCGGGGGGGGGCTAGCGGGGAAGACCCAAGAGACCCAGTACTTC
>TRBV27|TRBJ1-2|-|TRBD1
CASSLRGRGGYTF
TGTGCCAGCAGCCTCAGGGGGCGGGGCGGCTACACCTTC
>TRBV20-1|TRBJ2-5|-|-
CSASNVETQYF
TGCAGTGCTAGTAATGTTGAGACCCAGTACTTC